What follows is one T cell receptor (beta chain) and its context. Its antigen is still unknown. The source of the sample is a study of CD8+ T cells in alopecia areata. For the study at large: Those treated were given oral tofacitinib at 5 to 10 mg twice daily.

CDR1 is SGHRS and CDR2 is YFSETQ in the germline V gene. This CDR3 is 15 amino acids long. V gave up 4 bases and J gave up 1 base, with 11 bases separating them. The sequencing template was cDNA reverse transcribed from extracted RNA. The method was immunoSEQ multiplex PCR; TCRdb's version includes in-frame clones alone and lacks a portion of them. Here the sample spans 150,000 or so clones, just over 65% being singletons. Treatment of the sample: oral pan-JAK inhibitor, 5-10 mg twice daily. Study-wide results and caveats: Across lesional scalp, and particularly alopecia totalis/universalis, clonality surpassed that of normal scalp.

The genes are TRBV5-1 and TRBJ2-2, with D possibly being TRBD1 (5 bases). The source is a human donor with alopecia areata. The specimen was CD4+ T cells sorted from blood, collected at week 4, from a patient treated with tofacitinib. The CDR3 region has the DNA TGCGCCAGCAGCCAAAGTACAGGGAACACCGGGGAGCTGTTTTTT. Translated: CASSQSTGNTGELFF.